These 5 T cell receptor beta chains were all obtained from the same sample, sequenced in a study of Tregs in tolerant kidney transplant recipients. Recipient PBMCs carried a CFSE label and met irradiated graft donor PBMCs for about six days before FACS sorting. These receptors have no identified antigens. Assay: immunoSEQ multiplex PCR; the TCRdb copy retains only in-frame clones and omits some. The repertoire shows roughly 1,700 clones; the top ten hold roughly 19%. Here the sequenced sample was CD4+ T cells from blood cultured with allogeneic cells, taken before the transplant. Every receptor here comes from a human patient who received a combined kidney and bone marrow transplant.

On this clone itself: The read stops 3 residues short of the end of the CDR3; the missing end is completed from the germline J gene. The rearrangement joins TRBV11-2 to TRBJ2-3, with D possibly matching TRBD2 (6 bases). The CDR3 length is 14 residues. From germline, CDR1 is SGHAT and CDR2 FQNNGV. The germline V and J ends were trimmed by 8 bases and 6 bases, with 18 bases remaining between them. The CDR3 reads CASAWDSYSDTQYF. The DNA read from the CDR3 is TGTGCCAGCGCCTGGGACTCCTACTCCGATACG. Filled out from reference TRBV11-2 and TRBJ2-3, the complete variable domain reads EAGVAQSPRYKIIEKRQSVAFWCNPISGHATLYWYQQILGQGPKLLIQFQNNGVVDDSQLPKDRFSAERLKGVDSTLKIQPAKLEDSAVYLCASAWDSYSDTQYFGPGTRLTVL.

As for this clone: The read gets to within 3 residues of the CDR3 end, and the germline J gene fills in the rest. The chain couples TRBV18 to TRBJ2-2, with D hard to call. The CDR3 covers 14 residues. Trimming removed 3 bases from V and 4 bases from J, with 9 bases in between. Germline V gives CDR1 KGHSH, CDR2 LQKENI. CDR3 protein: CASSPLRGTGELFF. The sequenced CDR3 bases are TGTGCCAGCTCACCCCTCCGCGGCACCGGGGAG.

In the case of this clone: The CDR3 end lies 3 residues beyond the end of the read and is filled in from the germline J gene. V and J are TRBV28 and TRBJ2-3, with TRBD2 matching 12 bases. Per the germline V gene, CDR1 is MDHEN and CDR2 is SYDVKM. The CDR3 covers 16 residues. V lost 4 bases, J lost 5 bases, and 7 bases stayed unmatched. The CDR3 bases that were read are TGTGCCAGCAGTTCCCGACTAGCGGGAGAGGTAGATACG. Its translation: CASSSRLAGEVDT. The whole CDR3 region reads CASSSRLAGEVDTQYF.

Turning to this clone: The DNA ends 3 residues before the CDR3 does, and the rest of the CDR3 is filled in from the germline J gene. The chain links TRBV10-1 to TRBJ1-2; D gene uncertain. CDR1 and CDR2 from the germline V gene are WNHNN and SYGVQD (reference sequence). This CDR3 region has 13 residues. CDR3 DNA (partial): TGCGCCAGCAGTGAGAAGGCTAGCGTTGAC. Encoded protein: CASSEKASVD. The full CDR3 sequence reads CASSEKASVDYTF.

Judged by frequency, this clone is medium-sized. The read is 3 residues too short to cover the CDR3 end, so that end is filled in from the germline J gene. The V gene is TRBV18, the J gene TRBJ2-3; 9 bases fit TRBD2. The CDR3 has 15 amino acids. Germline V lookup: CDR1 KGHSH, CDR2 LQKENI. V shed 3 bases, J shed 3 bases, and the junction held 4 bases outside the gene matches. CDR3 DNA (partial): TGTGCCAGCTCACCGGGAGCGGGAGGTACAGATACG. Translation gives CASSPGAGGTDT. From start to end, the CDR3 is CASSPGAGGTDTQYF.